This entry lists 13 T cell receptor beta chains sequenced from one sample in a study of shared clonotypes between healthy human individuals. Sequencing was performed with immunoSEQ multiplex PCR; in TCRdb, only in-frame clones are kept and a portion is missing. The profile shows a few million clones, about 94% of them singletons. The sequenced sample was naive CD4+ T cells sorted from blood. Regarding subset: CD45RA+ positively selected. The source is a man aged 18 to 29 in good health.

The chain couples TRBV19 to TRBJ2-7; D is unresolved. CDR3 length equals 15 residues. In germline, CDR1 is LNHDA, CDR2 SQIVND (reference sequence). Trimming took 1 base from V and 3 from J, leaving 13 bases between them. The CDR3: CASSIGGNSYYEQYF. The CDR3, as DNA: TGTGCCAGTAGTATAGGTGGGAACAGTTACTACGAGCAGTACTTC.

This clone was recorded once. The rearrangement links TRBV2 to TRBJ2-5, with no clear D. The V gene lost 2 bases and the J gene lost 5 bases, with 15 bases spanning the gap. Germline loops: CDR1 SNHLY, CDR2 FYNNEI. The CDR3 runs to 15 residues. The CDR3 DNA reads as TGTGCCAGCAGTGAATATTTTGCGAGTTCCGAGACCCAGTACTTC. Its translation: CASSEYFASSETQYF. Variable domain in full (rest from reference TRBV2 and TRBJ2-5): EPEVTQTPSHQVTQMGQEVILRCVPISNHLYFYWYRQILGQKVEFLVSFYNNEISEKSEIFDDQFSVERPDGSNFTLKIRSTKLEDSAMYFCASSEYFASSETQYFGPGTRLLVL.

The V gene is TRBV5-8, the J gene TRBJ1-5; possible D gene TRBD1, 5 bases. The germline V gene encodes CDR1 SGHTS and CDR2 YDEGEE. V lost 1 base to trimming and J lost 2 bases, with 16 bases between them. CDR3 length: 17 amino acids. The CDR3: CASSLYQGKIGNQPQHF. In DNA form, the CDR3 reads TGTGCCAGCAGCTTGTACCAGGGAAAGATCGGCAATCAGCCCCAGCATTTT.

The chain couples TRBV19 to TRBJ1-3, with D possibly TRBD1 on 6 matching bases. This CDR3 contains 14 residues. CDR1 is LNHDA, CDR2 SQIVND, per germline (reference sequence). V lost 7 bases and J 0 bases, leaving 10 bases between the germline ends. The CDR3 nucleotides are TGTGCCAGTATTCCGGGGGCCTCTGGAAACACCATATATTTT. Its protein is CASIPGASGNTIYF.

This clone was found once. As DNA, the CDR3 is TGTGCCAGCAGCCCGGGAGGGGGGGATGAAAAACTGTTTTTT. Translating gives CASSPGGGDEKLFF. V is TRBV11-2 and J is TRBJ1-4; maybe TRBD1 (6 bases). CDR3 length: 14 amino acids. Germline V lookup: CDR1 SGHAT, CDR2 FQNNGV. Trimming took off 5 bases at V and 6 bases at J, with 13 bases between the two ends.

CDR3 residues: CASSQDRGGTGELFF. The CDR3 DNA reads as TGTGCCAGCAGCCAGGACAGGGGAGGCACCGGGGAGCTGTTTTTT. The gene calls are TRBV7-2 and TRBJ2-2; 9 nucleotides match TRBD1. This CDR3 is 15 amino acids long. V lost 5 bases to trimming and J lost 4 bases; unmatched junction nucleotides: 5. The germline CDR1 and CDR2 sequences are SGHTA and FQGNSA.

In this sample, this clone turned up once. The chain combines TRBV7-2 with TRBJ2-5; D gene ambiguous. Germline assignment: CDR1 SGHTA and CDR2 FQGNSA. CDR3 length equals 13 residues. V was shortened by 7 bases and J by 3 bases, with 12 bases between the two germline ends. Here the CDR3 DNA reads TGTGCCAGCAACCCGTCATTTAAAGAGACCCAGTACTTC. The encoded protein is CASNPSFKETQYF.

Concerning this clone itself: Other DNA sequences from this sample encode an identical CDR3 as well. V and J are TRBV18 and TRBJ2-5; no firm D call. The CDR3 loop spans 13 amino acids. The V gene lost 6 bases and the J gene lost 4 bases, with 12 bases spanning the gap. CDR1 and CDR2 from the germline V gene are KGHSH and LQKENI. The CDR3 region has the DNA TGTGCCAGCTCGCCCCCCATTGGAGAGACCCAGTACTTC. Translation gives CASSPPIGETQYF.

This clone was seen once. The chain links TRBV7-3 to TRBJ2-1, with 15 bases matching TRBD2. The CDR3 sequence is 16 residues long. Germline trimming cut 4 bases from V and 6 bases from J; bases unmatched to any gene: 4. Germline assignment: CDR1 SGHTA and CDR2 FQGTGA. The CDR3 nucleotides are TGTGCCAGCAGCTCCGGACTAGCGGGGGGGCTCAATGAGCAGTTCTTC. It is translated as CASSSGLAGGLNEQFF. Drawing the rest from reference TRBV7-3 and TRBJ2-1, the complete variable domain is GAGVSQTPSNKVTEKGKYVELRCDPISGHTALYWYRQSLGQGPEFLIYFQGTGAADDSGLPNDRFFAVRPEGSVSTLKIQRTERGDSAVYLCASSSGLAGGLNEQFFGPGTRLTVL.

The rearrangement uses TRBV2 and TRBJ2-3; 9 bases align to TRBD2. The CDR3 is made up of 16 amino acids. V gave up 5 bases and J gave up 2 bases; unmatched junction bases: 8. Germline CDR1 SNHLY, CDR2 FYNNEI. CDR3 in amino acids: CASSPDSGSATDTQYF. In DNA form, the CDR3 reads TGTGCCAGCAGTCCAGATAGCGGGAGTGCCACAGATACGCAGTATTTT. Supplemented by reference TRBV2 and TRBJ2-3, the full variable domain reads EPEVTQTPSHQVTQMGQEVILRCVPISNHLYFYWYRQILGQKVEFLVSFYNNEISEKSEIFDDQFSVERPDGSNFTLKIRSTKLEDSAMYFCASSPDSGSATDTQYFGPGTRLTVL.

This chain uses TRBV7-9 with TRBJ1-1; possible D gene TRBD1, 5 bases. Germline values: CDR1 SEHNR, CDR2 FQNEAQ (reference sequence). Trimming removed 5 bases from V and 6 bases from J, with 13 bases in between. This CDR3 has 13 residues. CDR3 sequence reads: CASSPGYTAEAFF. The CDR3 DNA follows: TGTGCCAGCAGCCCAGGGTATACCGCTGAAGCTTTCTTT.

This clone was counted only a few times. The chain carries TRBV6-5 and TRBJ2-2, with D tentatively TRBD2 (5 bases). The V gene lost 7 bases and the J gene lost 7 bases, with 13 bases spanning the gap. The CDR3 is 13 amino acids. Germline V CDR1 and CDR2: MNHEY, SVGAGI. The CDR3 loop reads CASKRVTNGELFF. CDR3 sequence (DNA): TGTGCCAGCAAGAGGGTGACTAACGGGGAGCTGTTTTTT.

V usage is TRBV27 and J usage is TRBJ2-7; D call uncertain. Germline V lookup: CDR1 MNHEY, CDR2 SMNVEV (reference sequence). Trimming stripped 2 bases from V and 6 bases from J, with 17 bases between. The CDR3 totals 15 residues. The CDR3 is CASSLVGALPTEQYF. CDR3 nucleotide sequence: TGTGCCAGCAGTTTAGTTGGAGCCCTACCGACCGAGCAGTACTTC.